This is a list of T cell receptor beta chains from one sample in a study of T cell repertoires in cytomegalovirus infection. One entry per CDR3 protein, called by TCRdb with MiXCR from the reads. This sample has around 300,000 distinct CDR3 sequences, with 9% to 9.5% found just once. The sample consisted of PBMCs. The receptors were gathered from a human donor in good health (CMV status not recorded). Some clones in this sample may be carry-over from other donors' samples. The CDR3 runs from the conserved cysteine through the conserved F or W. The D gene is left open where the match is weak. Clone size is not always given. Where it is, it says once, few, many or a class for expanded clones.

-	13	TRBJ2-3	-	TRBV12-3/TRBV12-4	CASRPTETDTQYF	TGTGCCAGCAGACCCACAGAGACAGATACGCAGTATTTT
-	14	TRBJ1-4	-	TRBV28	CASSLFRANEKLFF	TGTGCCAGCAGTTTATTCCGGGCTAATGAAAAACTGTTTTTT
TRBD1	13	TRBJ1-5	many	TRBV20-1	CSAGTGVNQPQHF	TGCAGTGCCGGGACAGGGGTCAATCAGCCCCAGCATTTT
TRBD1	17	TRBJ2-7	few	TRBV4-1	CASSLLQSQGESYEQYF	TGCGCCAGCAGCCTCCTACAGTCCCAGGGGGAATCGTACGAGCAGTACTTC
-	15	TRBJ2-7	-	TRBV19	CASSITGGASYEQYF	TGTGCCAGTAGTATAACTGGGGGTGCGTCCTACGAGCAGTACTTC
TRBD1	17	TRBJ2-4	many	TRBV7-4	CASSLRQRTGSQNIQYF	TGTGCCAGCAGCTTACGACAACGGACAGGGAGCCAAAACATTCAGTACTTC
-	16	TRBJ2-1	-	TRBV20-1	CSARAPRESPYNEQFF	TGCAGTGCTAGGGCCCCAAGGGAGTCCCCCTACAATGAGCAGTTCTTC
-	15	TRBJ2-5	few	TRBV7-6	CASSLGGQLLETQYF	TGTGCCAGCAGCTTAGGAGGTCAGCTCCTAGAGACCCAGTACTTC
TRBD1	16	TRBJ2-2	many	TRBV7-2	CASSLTVTGWTGELFF	TGTGCCAGCAGCTTAACGGTGACAGGGTGGACCGGGGAGCTGTTTTTT
-	17	TRBJ2-1	many	TRBV5-1	CASSWVLAGGPYNEQFF	TGCGCCAGCAGCTGGGTTCTAGCCGGGGGGCCATACAATGAGCAGTTCTTC